This TCR beta chain was identified during a study of blood T cell repertoires in COVID-19. This clone appeared a few times. The CDR3 totals 14 residues. Germline CDR1 SGHRS, CDR2 YFSETQ. Between the trimmed V and J ends, which lost 7 bases and 0 bases, there was a span of 11 bases. The table came from immunoSEQ multiplex PCR; TCRdb's copy has only in-frame clones and leaves some out. In the table there are approximately 220,000 clones, about 80% of which are singletons. The clonotype originates from a woman aged 40-49 years with acute COVID-19. The sequenced sample consisted of PBMCs or T cells enriched from blood (not recorded which). This rearrangement joins TRBV5-1 to TRBJ1-3; a weak D match, TRBD1 (5 bases). As DNA, the CDR3 is TGCGCCAGCCATAGGGGTTTCTCTGGAAACACCATATATTTT. It is translated as CASHRGFSGNTIYF. The full variable domain, rest sourced from reference TRBV5-1 and TRBJ1-3, is KAGVTQTPRYLIKTRGQQVTLSCSPISGHRSVSWYQQTPGQGLQFLFEYFSETQRNKGNFPGRFSGRQFSNSRSEMNVSTLELGDSALYLCASHRGFSGNTIYFGEGSWLTVV.